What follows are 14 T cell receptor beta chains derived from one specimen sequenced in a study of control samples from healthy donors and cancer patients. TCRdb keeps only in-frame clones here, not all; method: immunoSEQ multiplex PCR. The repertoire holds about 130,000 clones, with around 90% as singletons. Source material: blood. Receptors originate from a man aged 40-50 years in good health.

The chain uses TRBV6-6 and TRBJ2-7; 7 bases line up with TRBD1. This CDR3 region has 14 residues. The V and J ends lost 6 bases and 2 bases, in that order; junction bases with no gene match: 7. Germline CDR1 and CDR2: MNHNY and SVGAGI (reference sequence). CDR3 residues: CASSDDRETYEQYF. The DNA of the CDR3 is TGTGCCAGCAGCGACGACAGGGAGACCTACGAGCAGTACTTC.

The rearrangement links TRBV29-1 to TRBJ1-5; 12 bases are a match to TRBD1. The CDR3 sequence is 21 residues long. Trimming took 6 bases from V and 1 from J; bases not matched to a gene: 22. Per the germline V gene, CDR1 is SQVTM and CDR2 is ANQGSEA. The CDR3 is CSVANTGQGAVNIVSNQPQHF. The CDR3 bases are TGCAGCGTGGCTAATACGGGACAGGGGGCGGTAAACATAGTGAGCAATCAGCCCCAGCATTTT.

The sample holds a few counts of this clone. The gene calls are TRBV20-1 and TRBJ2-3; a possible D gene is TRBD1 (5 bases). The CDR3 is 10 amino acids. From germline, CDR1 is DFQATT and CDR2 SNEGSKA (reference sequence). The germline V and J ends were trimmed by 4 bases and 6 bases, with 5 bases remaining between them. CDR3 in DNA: TGCAGTGCTACAGGGGATACGCAGTATTTT. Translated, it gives CSATGDTQYF.

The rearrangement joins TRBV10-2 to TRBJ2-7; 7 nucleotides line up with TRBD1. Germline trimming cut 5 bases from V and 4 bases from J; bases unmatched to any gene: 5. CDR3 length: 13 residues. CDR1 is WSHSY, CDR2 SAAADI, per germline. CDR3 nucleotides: TGCGCCAGCAGTACAGGACAGGAGTACGAGCAGTACTTC. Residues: CASSTGQEYEQYF.

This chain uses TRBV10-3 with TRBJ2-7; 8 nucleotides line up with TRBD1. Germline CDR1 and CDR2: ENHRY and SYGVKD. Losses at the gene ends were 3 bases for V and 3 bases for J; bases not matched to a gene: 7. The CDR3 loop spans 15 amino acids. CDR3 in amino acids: CAISEPGTGFYEQYF. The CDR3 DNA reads TGTGCCATCAGTGAACCCGGGACAGGATTCTACGAGCAGTACTTC.

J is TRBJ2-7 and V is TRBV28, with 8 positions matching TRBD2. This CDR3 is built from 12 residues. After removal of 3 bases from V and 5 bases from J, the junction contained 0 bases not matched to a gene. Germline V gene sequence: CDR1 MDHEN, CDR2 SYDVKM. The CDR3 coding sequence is TGTGCCAGCAGTTTGCGGGAGGACGAGCAGTACTTC. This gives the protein CASSLREDEQYF.

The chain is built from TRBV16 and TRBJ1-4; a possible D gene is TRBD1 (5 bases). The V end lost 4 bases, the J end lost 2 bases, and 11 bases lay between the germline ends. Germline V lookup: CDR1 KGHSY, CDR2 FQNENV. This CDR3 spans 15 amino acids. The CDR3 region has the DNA TGTGCCAGCAGCCCGCGAGGGGATACTAATGAAAAACTGTTTTTT. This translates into CASSPRGDTNEKLFF.

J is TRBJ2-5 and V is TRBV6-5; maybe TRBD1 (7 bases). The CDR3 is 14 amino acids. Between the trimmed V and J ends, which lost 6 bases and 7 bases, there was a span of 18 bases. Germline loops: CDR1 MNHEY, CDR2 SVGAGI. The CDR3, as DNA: TGTGCCAGCAGGAGGACAGGCCCCGGGGGGACCCAGTACTTC. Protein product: CASRRTGPGGTQYF.

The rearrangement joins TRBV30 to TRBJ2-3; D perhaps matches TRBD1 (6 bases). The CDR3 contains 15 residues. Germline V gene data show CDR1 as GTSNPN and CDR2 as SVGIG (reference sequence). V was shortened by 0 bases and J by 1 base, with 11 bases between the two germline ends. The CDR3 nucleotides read TGTGCCTGGAGTGTAGGAGCAGGGGGCACAGATACGCAGTATTTT. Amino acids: CAWSVGAGGTDTQYF.

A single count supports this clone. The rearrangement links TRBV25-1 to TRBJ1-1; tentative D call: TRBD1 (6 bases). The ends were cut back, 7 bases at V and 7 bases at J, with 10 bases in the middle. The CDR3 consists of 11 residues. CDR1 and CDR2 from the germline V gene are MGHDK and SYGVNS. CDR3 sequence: CASTSTGEAFF. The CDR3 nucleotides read TGTGCCAGCACCTCGACAGGTGAAGCTTTCTTT.

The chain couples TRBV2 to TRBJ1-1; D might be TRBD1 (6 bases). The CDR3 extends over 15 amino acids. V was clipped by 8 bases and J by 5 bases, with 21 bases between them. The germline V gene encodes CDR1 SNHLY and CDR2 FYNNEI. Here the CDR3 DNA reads TGTGCCAGCGGATGGGGGCTAGGAGGGAGGACTGAAGCTTTCTTT. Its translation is CASGWGLGGRTEAFF.

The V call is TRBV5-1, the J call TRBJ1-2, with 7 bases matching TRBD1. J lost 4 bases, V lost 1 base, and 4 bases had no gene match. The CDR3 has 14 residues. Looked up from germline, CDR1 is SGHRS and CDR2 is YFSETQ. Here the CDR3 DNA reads TGCGCCAGCAGCTTGCCCGGGACAGCCTATGGCTACACCTTC. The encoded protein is CASSLPGTAYGYTF.

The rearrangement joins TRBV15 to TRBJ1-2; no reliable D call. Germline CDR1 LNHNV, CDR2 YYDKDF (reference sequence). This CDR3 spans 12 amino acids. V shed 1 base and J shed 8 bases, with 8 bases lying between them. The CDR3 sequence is CATSRGVGGYTF. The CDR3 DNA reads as TGTGCCACCAGCAGAGGGGTGGGCGGCTACACCTTC.

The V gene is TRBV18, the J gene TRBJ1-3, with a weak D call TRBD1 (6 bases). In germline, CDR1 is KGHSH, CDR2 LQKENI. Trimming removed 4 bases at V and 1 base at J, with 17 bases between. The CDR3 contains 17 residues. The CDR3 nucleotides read TGTGCCAGCTCACGAAAATCGGACGGACAGTCTGGAAACACCATATATTTT. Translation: CASSRKSDGQSGNTIYF.